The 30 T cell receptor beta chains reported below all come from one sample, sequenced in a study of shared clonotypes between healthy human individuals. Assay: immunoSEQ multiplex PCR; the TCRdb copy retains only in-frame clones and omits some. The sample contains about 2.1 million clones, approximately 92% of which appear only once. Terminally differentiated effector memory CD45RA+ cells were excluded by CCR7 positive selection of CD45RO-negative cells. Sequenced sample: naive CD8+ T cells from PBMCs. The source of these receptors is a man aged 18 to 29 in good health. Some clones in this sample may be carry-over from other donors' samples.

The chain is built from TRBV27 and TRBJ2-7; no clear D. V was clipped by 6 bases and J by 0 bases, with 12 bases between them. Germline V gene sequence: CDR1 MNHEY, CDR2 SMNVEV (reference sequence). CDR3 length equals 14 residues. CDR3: CASSPGAFSYEQYF. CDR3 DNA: TGTGCCAGCAGCCCCGGCGCGTTCTCCTACGAGCAGTACTTC.

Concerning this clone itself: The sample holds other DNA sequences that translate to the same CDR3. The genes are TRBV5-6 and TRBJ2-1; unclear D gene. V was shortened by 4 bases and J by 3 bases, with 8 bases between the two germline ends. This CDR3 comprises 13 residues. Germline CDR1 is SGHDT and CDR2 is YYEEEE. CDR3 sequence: CASSPRRYNEQFF. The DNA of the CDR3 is TGTGCCAGCAGCCCCAGGCGCTACAATGAGCAGTTCTTC.

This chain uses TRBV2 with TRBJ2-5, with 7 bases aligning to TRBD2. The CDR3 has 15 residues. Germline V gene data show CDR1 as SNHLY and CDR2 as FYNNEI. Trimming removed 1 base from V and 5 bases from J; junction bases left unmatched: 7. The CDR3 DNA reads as TGTGCCAGCAGTGAAGGGGCGACTAGCCGTGAGACCCAGTACTTC. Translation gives CASSEGATSRETQYF.

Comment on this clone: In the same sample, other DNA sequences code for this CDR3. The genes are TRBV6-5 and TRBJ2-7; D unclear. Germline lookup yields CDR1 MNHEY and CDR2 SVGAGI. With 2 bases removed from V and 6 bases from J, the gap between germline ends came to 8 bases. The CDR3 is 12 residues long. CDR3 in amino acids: CASSYGEGEQYF. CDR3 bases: TGTGCCAGCAGTTACGGAGAAGGCGAGCAGTACTTC.

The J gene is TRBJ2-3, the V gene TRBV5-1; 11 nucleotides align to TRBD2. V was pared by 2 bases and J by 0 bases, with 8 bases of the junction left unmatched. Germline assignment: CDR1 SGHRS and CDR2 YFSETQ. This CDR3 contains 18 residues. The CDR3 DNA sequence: TGCGCCAGCAGCTTAAGCGGGACTAGCGGTCTTAGCACAGATACGCAGTATTTT. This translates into CASSLSGTSGLSTDTQYF. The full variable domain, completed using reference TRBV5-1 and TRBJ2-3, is KAGVTQTPRYLIKTRGQQVTLSCSPISGHRSVSWYQQTPGQGLQFLFEYFSETQRNKGNFPGRFSGRQFSNSRSEMNVSTLELGDSALYLCASSLSGTSGLSTDTQYFGPGTRLTVL.

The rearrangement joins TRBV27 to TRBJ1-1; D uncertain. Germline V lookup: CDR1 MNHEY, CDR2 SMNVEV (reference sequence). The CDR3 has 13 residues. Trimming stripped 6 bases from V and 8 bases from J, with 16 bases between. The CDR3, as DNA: TGTGCCAGCAGCCCCTTGGAAGCGAGAGAAGCTTTCTTT. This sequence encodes CASSPLEAREAFF.

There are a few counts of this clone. The CDR3 coding sequence is TGTGCCAGCAGCACCCTTACCGGGGAGCTGTTTTTT. Translating gives CASSTLTGELFF. V gene TRBV5-4 combines with J gene TRBJ2-2; D is unresolved. The length of the CDR3 is 12 residues. V shed 4 bases and J shed 5 bases, with 6 bases lying between them. The germline gives CDR1 SGHNT, CDR2 YYREEE (reference sequence).

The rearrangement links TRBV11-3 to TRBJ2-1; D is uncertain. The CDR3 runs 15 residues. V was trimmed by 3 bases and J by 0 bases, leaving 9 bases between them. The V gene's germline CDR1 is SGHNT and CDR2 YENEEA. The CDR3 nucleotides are TGTGCCAGCAGCTTGTGGAAGAGCTCCTACAATGAGCAGTTCTTC. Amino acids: CASSLWKSSYNEQFF.

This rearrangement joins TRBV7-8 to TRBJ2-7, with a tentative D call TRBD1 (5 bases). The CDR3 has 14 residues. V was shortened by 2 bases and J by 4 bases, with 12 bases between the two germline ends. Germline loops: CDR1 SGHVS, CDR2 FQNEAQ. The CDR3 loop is CASSLSQGWYEQYF. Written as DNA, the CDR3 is TGTGCCAGCAGCTTAAGCCAGGGTTGGTACGAGCAGTACTTC. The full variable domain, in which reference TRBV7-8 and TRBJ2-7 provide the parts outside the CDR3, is GAGVSQSPRYKVAKRGQDVALRCDPISGHVSLFWYQQALGQGPEFLTYFQNEAQLDKSGLPSDRFFAERPEGSVSTLKIQRTQQEDSAVYLCASSLSQGWYEQYFGPGTRLTVT.

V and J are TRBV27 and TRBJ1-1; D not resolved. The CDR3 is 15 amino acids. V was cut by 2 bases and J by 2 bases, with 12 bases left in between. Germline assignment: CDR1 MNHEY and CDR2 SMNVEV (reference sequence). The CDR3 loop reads CASSLPPPTNTEAFF. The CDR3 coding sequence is TGTGCCAGCAGTTTACCCCCACCGACTAACACTGAAGCTTTCTTT.

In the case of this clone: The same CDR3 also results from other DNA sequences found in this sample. The CDR3 here is CASSLLLAGGSYEQFF. CDR3 bases: TGCGCCAGCAGCCTCCTACTAGCGGGAGGGTCCTATGAGCAGTTCTTC. This chain joins TRBV4-3 and TRBJ2-1; 13 nucleotides align to TRBD2. Germline V gene sequence: CDR1 LGHNA, CDR2 YSLEER. The V segment lost 4 bases and the J segment 8 bases; nucleotides outside the gene matches: 8. The CDR3 loop spans 16 amino acids.

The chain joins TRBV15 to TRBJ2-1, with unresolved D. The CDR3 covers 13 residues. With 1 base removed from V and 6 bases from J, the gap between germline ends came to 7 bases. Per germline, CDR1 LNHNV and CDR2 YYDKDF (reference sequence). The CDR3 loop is CATSRVSANEQFF. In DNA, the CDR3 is TGTGCCACCAGCAGAGTCAGTGCCAATGAGCAGTTCTTC.

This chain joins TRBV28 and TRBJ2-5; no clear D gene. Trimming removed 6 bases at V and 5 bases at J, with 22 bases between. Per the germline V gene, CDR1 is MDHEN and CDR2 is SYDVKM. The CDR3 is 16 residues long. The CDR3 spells CASSQPLPTSRETQYF. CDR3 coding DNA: TGTGCCAGCAGCCAACCTCTTCCAACGTCCCGGGAGACCCAGTACTTC.

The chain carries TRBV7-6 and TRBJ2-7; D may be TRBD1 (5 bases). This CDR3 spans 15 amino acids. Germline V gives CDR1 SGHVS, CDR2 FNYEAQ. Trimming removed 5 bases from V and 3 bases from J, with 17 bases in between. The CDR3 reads CASSPGQGQGYEQYF. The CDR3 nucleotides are TGTGCCAGCAGCCCCGGGCAGGGCCAAGGCTACGAGCAGTACTTC.

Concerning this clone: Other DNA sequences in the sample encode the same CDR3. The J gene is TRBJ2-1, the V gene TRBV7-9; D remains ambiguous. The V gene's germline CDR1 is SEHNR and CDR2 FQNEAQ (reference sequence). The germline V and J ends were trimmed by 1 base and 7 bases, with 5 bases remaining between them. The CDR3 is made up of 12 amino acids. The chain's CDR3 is CASSLGKNEQFF. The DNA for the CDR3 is TGTGCCAGCAGCTTAGGCAAGAATGAGCAGTTCTTC.

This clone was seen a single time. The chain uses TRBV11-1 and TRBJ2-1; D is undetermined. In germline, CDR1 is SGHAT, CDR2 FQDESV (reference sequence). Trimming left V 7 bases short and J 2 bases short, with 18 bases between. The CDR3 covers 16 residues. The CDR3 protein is CASTSSRIATYNEQFF. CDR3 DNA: TGTGCCAGCACCTCCTCTCGGATAGCCACCTACAATGAGCAGTTCTTC.

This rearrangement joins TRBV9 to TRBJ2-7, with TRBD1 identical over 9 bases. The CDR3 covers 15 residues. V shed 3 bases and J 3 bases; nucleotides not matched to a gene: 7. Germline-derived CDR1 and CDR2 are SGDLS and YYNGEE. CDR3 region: CASSDHRGPHYEQYF. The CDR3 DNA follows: TGTGCCAGCAGCGACCACAGGGGGCCTCACTACGAGCAGTACTTC.

CDR3 DNA: TGTGCCAGTACCCCCGGGGTGGGTGGGAACACCGGGGAGCTGTTTTTT. It translates to CASTPGVGGNTGELFF. The chain joins TRBV7-2 to TRBJ2-2, with D perhaps matching TRBD2 (5 bases). V was shortened by 9 bases and J by 1 base, with 18 bases between the two germline ends. The CDR3 extends over 16 amino acids. CDR1 and CDR2 (germline): SGHTA, FQGNSA.

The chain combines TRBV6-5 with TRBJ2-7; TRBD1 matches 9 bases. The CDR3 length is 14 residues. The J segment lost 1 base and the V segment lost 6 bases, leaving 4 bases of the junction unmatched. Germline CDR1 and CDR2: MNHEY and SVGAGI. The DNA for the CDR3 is TGTGCCAGCAGATCCGGGACAGGGTCCTACGAGCAGTACTTC. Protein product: CASRSGTGSYEQYF.

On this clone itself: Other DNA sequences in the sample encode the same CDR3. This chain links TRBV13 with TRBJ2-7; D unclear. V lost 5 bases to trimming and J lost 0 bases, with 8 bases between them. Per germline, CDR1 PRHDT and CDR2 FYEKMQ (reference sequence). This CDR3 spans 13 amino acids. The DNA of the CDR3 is TGTGCCAGCAGCCCGGGCCCCTCCTACGAGCAGTACTTC. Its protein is CASSPGPSYEQYF.

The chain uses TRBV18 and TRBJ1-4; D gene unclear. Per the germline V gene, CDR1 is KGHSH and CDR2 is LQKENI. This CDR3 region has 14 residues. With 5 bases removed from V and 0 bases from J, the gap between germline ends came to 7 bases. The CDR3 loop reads CASSWITTNEKLFF. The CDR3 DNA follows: TGTGCCAGCTCATGGATCACAACTAATGAAAAACTGTTTTTT.

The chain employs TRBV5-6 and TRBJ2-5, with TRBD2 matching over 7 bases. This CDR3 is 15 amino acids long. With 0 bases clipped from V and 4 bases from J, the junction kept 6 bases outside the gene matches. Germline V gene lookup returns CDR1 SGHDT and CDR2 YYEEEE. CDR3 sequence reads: CASSLARGRGETQYF. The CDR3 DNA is TGTGCCAGCAGCTTGGCTCGGGGGAGGGGAGAGACCCAGTACTTC.

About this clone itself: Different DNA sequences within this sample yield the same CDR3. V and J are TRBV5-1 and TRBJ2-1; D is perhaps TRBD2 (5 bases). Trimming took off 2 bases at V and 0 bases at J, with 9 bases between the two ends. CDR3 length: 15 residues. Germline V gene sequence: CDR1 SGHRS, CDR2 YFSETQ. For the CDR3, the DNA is TGCGCCAGCAGCTTAACTAGTGACTCCTACAATGAGCAGTTCTTC. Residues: CASSLTSDSYNEQFF.

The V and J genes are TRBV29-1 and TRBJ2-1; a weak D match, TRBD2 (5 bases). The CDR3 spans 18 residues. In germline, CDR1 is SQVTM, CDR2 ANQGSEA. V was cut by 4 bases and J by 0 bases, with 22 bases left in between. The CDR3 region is CSVGGEGLLNPSYNEQFF. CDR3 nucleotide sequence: TGCAGCGTTGGAGGAGAGGGCCTACTAAACCCCTCCTACAATGAGCAGTTCTTC.

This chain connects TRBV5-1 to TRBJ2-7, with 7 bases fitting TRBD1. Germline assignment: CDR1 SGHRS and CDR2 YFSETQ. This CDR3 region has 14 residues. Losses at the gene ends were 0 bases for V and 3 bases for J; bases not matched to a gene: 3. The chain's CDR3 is CASSLGDSFYEQYF. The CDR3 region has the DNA TGCGCCAGCAGCTTGGGGGACAGTTTCTACGAGCAGTACTTC.

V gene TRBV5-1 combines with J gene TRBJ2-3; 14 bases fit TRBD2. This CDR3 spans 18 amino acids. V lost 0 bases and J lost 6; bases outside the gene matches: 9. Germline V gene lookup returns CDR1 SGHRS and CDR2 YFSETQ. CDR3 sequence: CASSLDGLAGGPPDTQYF. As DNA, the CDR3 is TGCGCCAGCAGCTTGGATGGACTAGCGGGAGGCCCACCCGATACGCAGTATTTT.

CDR3 amino acids: CASSSLGTSAKGFF. The CDR3 DNA is TGTGCCAGCAGCTCCTTGGGGACTTCCGCGAAGGGGTTTTTT. This chain joins TRBV7-2 and TRBJ2-2; D may be TRBD2 (6 bases). V gave up 4 bases and J gave up 16 bases, with 22 bases separating them. The CDR3 sequence is 14 residues long. Germline CDR1 and CDR2: SGHTA and FQGNSA.

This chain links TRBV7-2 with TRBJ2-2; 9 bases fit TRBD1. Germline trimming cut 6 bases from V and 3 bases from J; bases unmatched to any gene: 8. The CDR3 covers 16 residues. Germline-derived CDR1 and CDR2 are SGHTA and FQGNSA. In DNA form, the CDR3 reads TGTGCCAGCAGACCCACGGGACAGGGTGACACCGGGGAGCTGTTTTTT. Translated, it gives CASRPTGQGDTGELFF. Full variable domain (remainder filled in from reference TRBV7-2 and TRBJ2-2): GAGVSQSPSNKVTEKGKDVELRCDPISGHTALYWYRQSLGQGLEFLIYFQGNSAPDKSGLPSDRFSAERTGGSVSTLTIQRTQQEDSAVYLCASRPTGQGDTGELFFGEGSRLTVL.

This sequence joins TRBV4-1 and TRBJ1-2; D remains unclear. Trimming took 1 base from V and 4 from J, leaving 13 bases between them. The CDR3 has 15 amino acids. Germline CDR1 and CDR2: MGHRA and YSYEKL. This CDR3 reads CASSQVVVGGYGYTF. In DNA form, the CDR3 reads TGCGCCAGCAGCCAAGTTGTGGTGGGCGGCTATGGCTACACCTTC.

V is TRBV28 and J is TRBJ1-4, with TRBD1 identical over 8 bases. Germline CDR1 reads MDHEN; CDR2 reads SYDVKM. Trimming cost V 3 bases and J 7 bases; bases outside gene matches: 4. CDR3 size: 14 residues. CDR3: CASSFTGGREKLFF. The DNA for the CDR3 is TGTGCCAGCAGTTTTACAGGGGGGCGTGAAAAACTGTTTTTT.